The sequence of this TCR beta chain was determined in a study of CD8 T cells in Susac syndrome. There are 15 residues in the CDR3. Germline loops: CDR1 PRHDT, CDR2 FYEKMQ (reference sequence). The V and J ends lost 2 bases and 5 bases respectively, with 13 bases between them. Reverse transcription used roughly 0.45 to 1 ug RNA and random hexamers. TCRdb recomputed calls from the immunoSEQ multiplex PCR reads with MiXCR, one row per CDR3 protein. The sample gives about 140,000 distinct CDR3 sequences, more than 85% of which show up once; roughly 0.15% is in the top ten. The sample comprised CD4+ T cells from PBMCs. The J gene is TRBJ2-1, the V gene TRBV13, with D perhaps TRBD2 (5 bases). The TCR sequence derives from a human donor with Susac syndrome. The CDR3 nucleotides are TGTGCCAGCAGCTTAAGCTACGTGGGAGACAATGAGCAGTTCTTC. Encoded protein: CASSLSYVGDNEQFF. The variable domain in full, with the rest retrieved from reference TRBV13 and TRBJ2-1, is AAGVIQSPRHLIKEKRETATLKCYPIPRHDTVYWYQQGPGQDPQFLISFYEKMQSDKGSIPDRFSAQQFSDYHSELNMSSLELGDSALYFCASSLSYVGDNEQFFGPGTRLTVL.